These 25 T cell receptor beta chains were all obtained from the same sample, sequenced in a study of blood T cell repertoires in COVID-19. Repertoires were generated with immunoSEQ multiplex PCR, while TCRdb's copy carries only in-frame clones and drops some. The data contain just over 90,000 clones, under 90% of them singletons. Material for sequencing was peripheral blood. The receptors stem from a human donor with active COVID-19. The donor label of this sample is uncertain.

The genes are TRBV4-1 and TRBJ2-3; the match to TRBD1 covers 7 bases. Trimming at V came to 7 bases and at J to 0 bases, leaving 7 bases not matched to a gene. This CDR3 spans 15 amino acids. Germline assignment: CDR1 MGHRA and CDR2 YSYEKL. CDR3 sequence reads: CASTLRGGSTDTQYF. In nucleotides, the CDR3 is TGCGCCAGCACCCTCAGAGGGGGCAGCACAGATACGCAGTATTTT.

V and J are TRBV4-3 and TRBJ2-3; 10 bases map to TRBD2. V gave up 1 base and J gave up 2 bases; unmatched junction bases: 6. Germline CDR1 and CDR2: LGHNA and YSLEER. There are 17 residues in the CDR3. This CDR3 is CASSQVLAGALTDTQYF. The CDR3 region has the DNA TGCGCCAGCAGCCAAGTGCTAGCGGGGGCTCTCACAGATACGCAGTATTTT.

The V and J genes are TRBV6-2 or TRBV6-3 and TRBJ1-5; 7 positions match TRBD1. Trimming at V came to 5 bases and at J to 9 bases, leaving 7 bases not matched to a gene. The CDR3 consists of 13 residues. Germline CDR1 reads MNHEY; CDR2 reads SVGEGT. The CDR3 is CASSEGQLRPQHF. Written as DNA, the CDR3 is TGTGCCAGCAGTGAGGGACAGCTCAGGCCCCAGCATTTT.

The V and J genes are TRBV11-2 and TRBJ1-2; 9 positions match TRBD1. The V segment lost 3 bases and the J segment 0 bases; nucleotides outside the gene matches: 5. Germline V lookup: CDR1 SGHAT, CDR2 FQNNGV. The CDR3 is 16 amino acids. The CDR3 DNA reads as TGTGCCAGCAGCTTCGCGACAGGGGGGGCTAACTATGGCTACACCTTC. Encoded protein: CASSFATGGANYGYTF.

V is TRBV9 and J is TRBJ1-6; TRBD1 matches 7 bases. Germline V gene data show CDR1 as SGDLS and CDR2 as YYNGEE. CDR3 length equals 13 residues. V was pared by 7 bases and J by 4 bases, with 2 bases of the junction left unmatched. CDR3 residues: CASGTDYNSPLHF. The DNA for the CDR3 is TGTGCCAGCGGGACAGATTATAATTCACCCCTCCACTTT.

This chain links TRBV6-2 or TRBV6-3 with TRBJ2-7, with TRBD1 identical over 10 bases. CDR1 is MNHEY, CDR2 SVGEGT, per germline. With 7 bases clipped from V and 3 bases from J, the junction kept 9 bases outside the gene matches. The CDR3 consists of 15 residues. The CDR3, as DNA: TGTGCCAGCACCCCCGGACAGGGGGTATTCTACGAGCAGTACTTC. Protein product: CASTPGQGVFYEQYF.

This sequence joins TRBV19 and TRBJ1-1; TRBD1 matches 9 bases. V dropped 4 bases and J dropped 0; count of bases not matched to a gene: 18. The CDR3 covers 20 residues. Germline CDR1 reads LNHDA; CDR2 reads SQIVND (reference sequence). The CDR3 DNA reads TGTGCCAGTAGTACTAGCAAACAGGGGGCCCGCATGCCTATGAACACTGAAGCTTTCTTT. Translating gives CASSTSKQGARMPMNTEAFF. The full variable domain, completed using reference TRBV19 and TRBJ1-1, is DGGITQSPKYLFRKEGQNVTLSCEQNLNHDAMYWYRQDPGQGLRLIYYSQIVNDFQKGDIAEGYSVSREKKESFPLTVTSAQKNPTAFYLCASSTSKQGARMPMNTEAFFGQGTRLTVV.

CDR3 coding DNA: TGTGCCAGCAGCTTAGGGGGCGCAACCGGGGAGCTGTTTTTT. This translates into CASSLGGATGELFF. The chain joins TRBV5-5 to TRBJ2-2, with TRBD1 identical over 7 bases. After removal of 2 bases from V and 5 bases from J, the junction contained 3 bases not matched to a gene. The length of the CDR3 is 14 residues. Per the germline V gene, CDR1 is SGHKS and CDR2 is YYEKEE (reference sequence).

The J gene is TRBJ2-5, the V gene TRBV28; D is perhaps TRBD2 (6 bases). The CDR3 runs to 15 residues. The germline V gene encodes CDR1 MDHEN and CDR2 SYDVKM. The germline V and J ends were trimmed by 7 bases and 5 bases, with 20 bases remaining between them. The CDR3 DNA reads as TGTGCCAGCATCACAAAATGGGGGGTCGGGGAGACCCAGTACTTC. Translated, it gives CASITKWGVGETQYF.

CDR3 sequence reads: CASSQDGTGNTGELFF. CDR3 DNA: TGTGCCAGCAGCCAAGATGGGACAGGGAACACCGGGGAGCTGTTTTTT. V and J are TRBV4-2 and TRBJ2-2; 8 bases are shared with TRBD1. Germline loops: CDR1 LGHNA, CDR2 YNFKEQ. The CDR3 is made up of 16 amino acids. Unmatched junction bases numbered 1, after V lost 0 bases and J lost 1 base.

This chain joins TRBV5-4 and TRBJ1-3; TRBD1 matches 8 bases. V shed 4 bases and J 0 bases; nucleotides not matched to a gene: 15. CDR3 length equals 19 residues. Germline V gene data show CDR1 as SGHNT and CDR2 as YYREEE (reference sequence). The CDR3 loop reads CASSRGQGLNPLSGNTIYF. The CDR3 DNA reads TGTGCCAGCAGCCGCGGACAGGGCCTTAACCCCCTCTCTGGAAACACCATATATTTT.

The J gene is TRBJ2-7, the V gene TRBV7-8; 10 bases align to TRBD1. With V trimmed by 4 bases and J by 0 bases, 3 bases remained unmatched. CDR1 SGHVS and CDR2 FQNEAQ come from the germline V gene. The CDR3 runs 15 residues. As DNA, the CDR3 is TGTGCCAGCAGCTCAGGACAGGGGGACTCCTACGAGCAGTACTTC. Its protein product is CASSSGQGDSYEQYF.

This chain links TRBV28 with TRBJ2-6; 8 bases align to TRBD2. Germline CDR1 reads MDHEN; CDR2 reads SYDVKM. J gave up 2 bases and V 6 bases, and 6 bases lay outside the gene matches. This CDR3 has 16 amino acids. CDR3 amino acids: CASRPSGGAGANVLTF. The CDR3, as DNA: TGTGCCAGCAGACCCTCGGGGGGGGCTGGGGCCAACGTCCTGACTTTC.

The V gene is TRBV4-1, the J gene TRBJ2-2, with TRBD1 identical over 7 bases. The CDR3 covers 15 residues. Per germline, CDR1 MGHRA and CDR2 YSYEKL. The V segment lost 1 base and the J segment 4 bases; nucleotides outside the gene matches: 3. In nucleotides, the CDR3 is TGCGCCAGCAGCCAAGGGACAGGCTTCACCGGGGAGCTGTTTTTT. Its protein product is CASSQGTGFTGELFF.

The genes are TRBV7-2 and TRBJ2-2, with a tentative D call TRBD2 (5 bases). The CDR3 has 14 residues. The germline V and J ends were trimmed by 2 bases and 2 bases, with 6 bases remaining between them. Germline CDR1 SGHTA, CDR2 FQGNSA. The CDR3 loop is CASSLRGNTGELFF. CDR3 nucleotide sequence: TGTGCCAGCAGCTTACGGGGTAACACCGGGGAGCTGTTTTTT.

CDR3 nucleotides: TGCGCCAGCAGCCCAGTTGTGGGGGAGGACTTCGAGCAGTACTTC. Translation gives CASSPVVGEDFEQYF. This rearrangement joins TRBV4-3 to TRBJ2-7, with D perhaps matching TRBD2 (6 bases). This CDR3 has 15 residues. V gave up 4 bases and J gave up 6 bases, with 19 bases separating them. Germline values: CDR1 LGHNA, CDR2 YSLEER.

The gene calls are TRBV10-1 and TRBJ2-7; tentatively, D is TRBD1 (6 bases). The germline V and J ends were trimmed by 0 bases and 2 bases, with 14 bases remaining between them. This CDR3 has 16 amino acids. CDR1 WNHNN and CDR2 SYGVQD come from the germline V gene (reference sequence). This chain's CDR3 is CASSESGTPTTYEQYF. DNA of the CDR3: TGCGCCAGCAGTGAGTCAGGGACACCGACTACCTACGAGCAGTACTTC.

This chain links TRBV4-3 with TRBJ1-2; TRBD1 might be the D (6 bases). Germline V gene data show CDR1 as LGHNA and CDR2 as YSLEER. Deletions cut 0 bases from V and 2 bases from J, with 16 bases between. The CDR3 spans 17 residues. The CDR3 region is CASSQDPTGGRNYGYTF. The CDR3 DNA is TGCGCCAGCAGCCAAGATCCAACCGGGGGGCGAAACTATGGCTACACCTTC.

The genes are TRBV11-2 and TRBJ1-1; 9 positions match TRBD1. This CDR3 region has 17 residues. With V trimmed by 5 bases and J by 3 bases, 13 bases remained unmatched. CDR1 SGHAT and CDR2 FQNNGV come from the germline V gene. The CDR3 nucleotides are TGTGCCAGCAGCGCAACCGGGACAGGGATAGGGGACACTGAAGCTTTCTTT. Its translation is CASSATGTGIGDTEAFF.

The chain employs TRBV3-1 (or the pseudogene TRBV3-2) and TRBJ2-7; D is perhaps TRBD1 (5 bases). V was shortened by 1 base and J by 7 bases, with 11 bases between the two germline ends. The CDR3 loop spans 13 amino acids. Germline assignment: CDR1 LGHDT and CDR2 YNNKEL (reference sequence). Written as DNA, the CDR3 is TGTGCCAGCAGCCAAGGACAGTTCAAGGAGCAGTACTTC. Amino acid sequence: CASSQGQFKEQYF.

In its sample, this clone was seen once. This chain uses TRBV9 with TRBJ1-1, with D perhaps TRBD1 (6 bases). Germline CDR1 SGDLS, CDR2 YYNGEE. The V gene lost 4 bases and the J gene lost 2 bases, with 9 bases spanning the gap. The CDR3 spans 13 residues. The CDR3 nucleotides read TGTGCCAGCAGCAAGGGGGATAACACTGAAGCTTTCTTT. This gives the protein CASSKGDNTEAFF.

The chain combines TRBV7-9 with TRBJ1-4; tentative D call: TRBD1 (6 bases). The length of the CDR3 is 16 residues. Trimming removed 1 base from V and 5 bases from J, with 14 bases in between. Germline CDR1 reads SEHNR; CDR2 reads FQNEAQ (reference sequence). The CDR3 sequence: CASSLDIQGENEKLFF. The CDR3 DNA sequence: TGTGCCAGCAGCTTAGACATACAGGGAGAAAATGAAAAACTGTTTTTT. Filled out from reference TRBV7-9 and TRBJ1-4, the complete variable domain reads DTGVSQNPRHKITKRGQNVTFRCDPISEHNRLYWYRQTLGQGPEFLTYFQNEAQLEKSRLLSDRFSAERPKGSFSTLEIQRTEQGDSAMYLCASSLDIQGENEKLFFGSGTQLSVL.

The gene calls are TRBV6-2 or TRBV6-3 and TRBJ2-1; 9 bases align to TRBD2. The CDR3 has 19 amino acids. Looked up from germline, CDR1 is MNHEY and CDR2 is SVGEGT. J lost 2 bases, V lost 0 bases, and 11 bases had no gene match. The CDR3 sequence: CASSYSTSGGSLTYNEQFF. The CDR3, as DNA: TGTGCCAGCAGTTACTCGACCAGCGGGGGGTCTCTCACCTACAATGAGCAGTTCTTC.

The V and J genes are TRBV3-1 (or the pseudogene TRBV3-2) and TRBJ1-1; possible D gene TRBD1, 5 bases. Trimming pared 0 bases from V and 0 bases from J, leaving 14 bases between. Germline CDR1 LGHDT, CDR2 YNNKEL (reference sequence). This CDR3 has 17 amino acids. The chain's CDR3 is CASSQDPLRQLNTEAFF. CDR3 bases: TGTGCCAGCAGCCAAGACCCACTTCGACAGCTGAACACTGAAGCTTTCTTT.

J is TRBJ1-2 and V is TRBV3-1 (or the pseudogene TRBV3-2); 11 bases align to TRBD1. CDR1 is LGHDT, CDR2 YNNKEL, per germline (reference sequence). After removal of 2 bases from V and 4 bases from J, the junction contained 12 bases not matched to a gene. CDR3 length equals 18 residues. CDR3 coding DNA: TGTGCCAGCAGCCAATCCTCCGGGACAGGGGGACCCGGCTATGGCTACACCTTC. Protein product: CASSQSSGTGGPGYGYTF.